The source of this TCR beta chain is a study of shared clonotypes between healthy human individuals. In the study overall: Each donor's CD8 memory used one plate, CD8 naive two, each CD4 subset three.

General study points: Only a few donors were included, so the genetic and exposure-history diversity represented was limited.

Note on this clone: No antigen is known for it. Additional DNA sequences in this sample encode the identical CDR3.

V lost 4 bases and J lost 7; bases outside the gene matches: 6. Germline CDR1 reads SEHNR; CDR2 reads FQNEAQ (reference sequence). This CDR3 region has 14 residues. Positive CCR7 selection of CD45RO-negative cells yielded the naive CD8 cells, and terminally differentiated effector memory CD45RA+ cells were excluded. Libraries were prepared by immunoSEQ multiplex PCR; TCRdb keeps only in-frame clonotypes and omits some of them. The sample lists 2 million or so clones; about 95% were seen once. The V gene is TRBV7-9, the J gene TRBJ2-7, with TRBD1 matching 11 bases. This TCR was sampled from a man between 18 and 35 years old in good health. Sequenced material: naive CD8+ T cells sorted from blood. The CDR3 protein is CASSSGQGAGEQYF. The CDR3 DNA sequence: TGTGCCAGCAGCTCCGGACAGGGGGCGGGTGAGCAGTACTTC.